The present T cell receptor beta chain was sequenced within a study of OX40 agonist ivuxolimab in advanced cancers. V was trimmed by 1 base and J by 3 bases, leaving 10 bases between them. CDR1 SGHRS and CDR2 YFSETQ come from the germline V gene. This CDR3 is built from 15 residues. This clone was seen only once. Some clones are missing from TCRdb's copy, which holds only in-frame ones; the method was immunoSEQ multiplex PCR. The sample shows 65,000 to 90,000 clones, 70% to 90% of them seen only once. Specimen: CD4+ or CD8+ T cells sorted from blood, collected in a trial of the OX40 agonist ivuxolimab. The genes are TRBV5-1 and TRBJ2-2; D is unresolved. This clonotype was obtained from an adult with an advanced solid tumor such as melanoma, head and neck, liver or kidney cancer. CDR3 amino acids: CASSLSESYTGELFF. For the CDR3, the DNA is TGCGCCAGCAGCTTGTCGGAGTCTTACACCGGGGAGCTGTTTTTT.